The 16 T cell receptor beta chains in this list originate from one sample, sequenced in a study of cytomegalovirus exposure and HLA in healthy donors. The primer mix had 60 Vbeta and 13 Jbeta primers. The table came from immunoSEQ multiplex PCR; TCRdb's copy has only in-frame clones and leaves some out. The sample consists of 72,000 or so clones, 55% to 65% of them appearing once. Sequences were obtained from PBMCs. Every receptor here comes from a woman in her forties or fifties in good health and CMV-seronegative.

This clone was observed at least ten times. This chain links TRBV2 with TRBJ2-7; 7 positions agree with TRBD2. The germline V gene encodes CDR1 SNHLY and CDR2 FYNNEI. The CDR3 runs 19 residues. J lost 0 bases, V lost 8 bases, and 22 bases had no gene match. CDR3 nucleotide sequence: TGTGCCAGCGGATATATGCCTAGCGGAAGCGGGCCCACCTCCTACGAGCAGTACTTC. It is translated as CASGYMPSGSGPTSYEQYF.

This clone occurred a few times. The V and J genes are TRBV28 and TRBJ1-5; 8 bases agree with TRBD1. The length of the CDR3 is 18 residues. J lost 2 bases, V lost 3 bases, and 12 bases had no gene match. Germline CDR1 and CDR2: MDHEN and SYDVKM. CDR3 sequence (DNA): TGTGCCAGCAGTTTGGGGCAGGGGGCGCGAGGACGCAATCAGCCCCAGCATTTT. Translating gives CASSLGQGARGRNQPQHF.

The chain combines TRBV5-1 with TRBJ2-5; TRBD1 is a possible D gene (5 bases). From germline, CDR1 is SGHRS and CDR2 YFSETQ. This CDR3 has 14 residues. V dropped 4 bases and J dropped 1 base, with 11 bases sitting between them. The CDR3 DNA reads as TGCGCCAGCAGCGGGGCCCCTCCCCAAGAGACCCAGTACTTC. Residues: CASSGAPPQETQYF.

The chain recombines TRBV28 with TRBJ1-2; D is uncertain. Germline V gene data show CDR1 as MDHEN and CDR2 as SYDVKM. There are 14 residues in the CDR3. Trimming removed 4 bases from V and 4 bases from J, with 13 bases in between. CDR3 nucleotides: TGTGCCAGCAGTTCGACACCAGAGTTCTATGGCTACACCTTC. This translates into CASSSTPEFYGYTF.

V gene TRBV6-5 combines with J gene TRBJ2-7, with 7 nucleotides matching TRBD2. CDR3 length equals 15 residues. Trimming cost V 6 bases and J 4 bases; bases outside gene matches: 12. Germline CDR1 reads MNHEY; CDR2 reads SVGAGI. This CDR3 reads CASRPPGRPQYEQYF. CDR3 nucleotide sequence: TGTGCCAGCAGACCCCCCGGGAGGCCCCAATACGAGCAGTACTTC.

The chain uses TRBV6-1 and TRBJ1-4, with D hard to call. The CDR3 is 14 residues long. CDR1 is MNHNS, CDR2 SASEGT, per germline. V was shortened by 6 bases and J by 6 bases, with 14 bases between the two germline ends. This CDR3 reads CASSRTSWDEKLFF. The CDR3 DNA follows: TGTGCCAGCAGCCGGACTTCCTGGGATGAAAAACTGTTTTTT.

This clone was counted between two and nine times. The chain links TRBV28 to TRBJ1-5; maybe TRBD1 (5 bases). V lost 7 bases and J 4 bases, leaving 20 bases between the germline ends. The germline gives CDR1 MDHEN, CDR2 SYDVKM. The CDR3 extends over 16 amino acids. Written as DNA, the CDR3 is TGTGCCAGCACGCGTGGCGGGGGTGTGGGGAATCAGCCCCAGCATTTT. Its translation: CASTRGGGVGNQPQHF.

V is TRBV9 and J is TRBJ1-1; 7 nucleotides agree with TRBD1. The CDR3 covers 15 residues. CDR1 and CDR2 (germline): SGDLS, YYNGEE. V was clipped by 4 bases and J by 0 bases; unmatched bases: 6. The CDR3 region is CASSPRQGLNTEAFF. The CDR3 nucleotides read TGTGCCAGCAGCCCTCGACAGGGATTGAACACTGAAGCTTTCTTT.

The chain uses TRBV5-1 and TRBJ2-3, with 7 bases that match TRBD2. This CDR3 is 14 amino acids long. J was trimmed by 5 bases and V by 4 bases; bases with no gene match: 7. CDR1 and CDR2 (germline): SGHRS, YFSETQ. DNA of the CDR3: TGCGCCAGCAGCGGGGACTACTCCGGAGATACGCAGTATTTT. Protein sequence: CASSGDYSGDTQYF.

The genes are TRBV9 and TRBJ2-6; maybe TRBD1 (5 bases). The V end lost 3 bases, the J end lost 4 bases, and 8 bases lay between the germline ends. CDR3 size: 14 residues. Looked up from germline, CDR1 is SGDLS and CDR2 is YYNGEE. The CDR3 sequence is CASSESGGANVLTF. The CDR3 coding sequence is TGTGCCAGCAGCGAGTCAGGGGGGGCCAACGTCCTGACTTTC.

The rearrangement uses TRBV6-5 and TRBJ2-7; no clear D gene. The CDR3 length is 13 residues. The ends were cut back, 5 bases at V and 0 bases at J, with 8 bases in the middle. Per germline, CDR1 MNHEY and CDR2 SVGAGI. In DNA, the CDR3 is TGTGCCAGCAGTCCTACAGTCTCCTACGAGCAGTACTTC. Encoded protein: CASSPTVSYEQYF.

This clone was picked up a small number of times. This sequence joins TRBV5-1 and TRBJ1-4; 7 bases map to TRBD1. V dropped 2 bases and J dropped 4; count of bases not matched to a gene: 2. From germline, CDR1 is SGHRS and CDR2 YFSETQ. The CDR3 runs 14 residues. The CDR3 region has the DNA TGCGCCAGCAGCTTCCGGGACAGTAATGAAAAACTGTTTTTT. Protein product: CASSFRDSNEKLFF. The variable domain in full, completed from reference TRBV5-1 and TRBJ1-4, reads KAGVTQTPRYLIKTRGQQVTLSCSPISGHRSVSWYQQTPGQGLQFLFEYFSETQRNKGNFPGRFSGRQFSNSRSEMNVSTLELGDSALYLCASSFRDSNEKLFFGSGTQLSVL.

This clone was detected only a few times. V is TRBV5-1 and J is TRBJ1-1, with D possibly TRBD1 on 6 matching bases. The germline CDR1 and CDR2 sequences are SGHRS and YFSETQ. This CDR3 is 15 amino acids long. The ends were cut back, 0 bases at V and 3 bases at J, with 12 bases in the middle. The CDR3 nucleotides read TGCGCCAGCAGCTTGGGAGGGGAGGGGGACACTGAAGCTTTCTTT. Translation gives CASSLGGEGDTEAFF.

This clone was detected a few times. The chain uses TRBV6-5 and TRBJ2-7; 7 bases are shared with TRBD2. In germline, CDR1 is MNHEY, CDR2 SVGAGI. The ends lost 2 bases at V and 0 bases at J; junction bases unmatched: 4. The CDR3 is 15 residues long. CDR3 region: CASSYEGGSSYEQYF. The CDR3, as DNA: TGTGCCAGCAGTTACGAGGGCGGGAGCTCCTACGAGCAGTACTTC.

This rearrangement joins TRBV4-1 to TRBJ1-2; TRBD1 might be the D (6 bases). The CDR3 spans 15 residues. CDR1 and CDR2 from the germline V gene are MGHRA and YSYEKL. V gave up 0 bases and J gave up 4 bases, with 12 bases separating them. The CDR3 DNA reads TGCGCCAGCAGCCAAGATCAGGGCAGGGGCTATGGCTACACCTTC. Encoded protein: CASSQDQGRGYGYTF.

The chain is built from TRBV7-2 and TRBJ2-7; 7 bases are a match to TRBD2. Germline V gene data show CDR1 as SGHTA and CDR2 as FQGNSA. The CDR3 runs 15 residues. Trimming took 0 bases from V and 3 from J; bases not matched to a gene: 5. Here the CDR3 reads CASSLAPTSSYEQYF. The CDR3 DNA sequence: TGTGCCAGCAGCTTAGCTCCGACTAGCAGCTACGAGCAGTACTTC.